This entry features one T cell receptor (beta chain) sequence. Its cognate antigen is unknown. Losses at the gene ends were 3 bases for V and 2 bases for J; bases not matched to a gene: 6. The germline V gene has CDR1 MDHEN and CDR2 SYDVKM. The CDR3 contains 16 residues. The sample belongs to a study of blood T cells in healthy people across ages. Study information: Through template switching, about one barcoded beta molecule was captured per two T cells, as measured in model experiments.

The study's findings and limits: It was not known whether donors were CMV positive (a possible confounder of expanded clonotype changes). Researchers report that TCR beta diversity correlated strongly with naive T cell percentage.

It was with a sample-barcoded 5' primer and a J-beta primer mix that a second PCR of roughly 7 to 12 cycles was run. All cDNA molecules were each tagged by a template-switch adaptor with 12 random nucleotides. TCRdb called the 5' RACE reads again in MiXCR, with one record for every CDR3 protein. The table shows about 1.8 million distinct CDR3 sequences, with 40% to 55% occurring only once. The gene calls are TRBV28 and TRBJ2-5; 10 positions agree with TRBD2. This receptor was taken from a woman in her 40s in good health. Sequencing input: blood. The CDR3, as DNA: TGTGCCAGCAGTTTTAGCGGGGGGACCCCTCAAGAGACCCAGTACTTC. Its protein is CASSFSGGTPQETQYF.